This TCR beta chain appears in the sequencing data of a study of T cell responses to AZD1222 COVID-19 vaccine. Study-level results: Breadth and depth of Spike-specific TCRs rose after two AZD1222 doses. Among the donors, most were white British and more were female, and clonal diversity was possibly underestimated.

CDR1 and CDR2 from the germline V gene are KGHDR and SFDVKD. CDR3 size: 15 residues. V lost 3 bases to trimming and J lost 2 bases; unmatched junction nucleotides: 5. The data were produced by immunoSEQ multiplex PCR, yet TCRdb's version contains in-frame clones alone and is incomplete. This table holds about 150,000 clones, 85% found once. About this clone itself: Its antigen is unknown.

J is TRBJ1-2 and V is TRBV24-1; 7 bases match TRBD1. The receptor was derived from an adult who received the MenACWY meningococcal vaccine as a control. This specimen was peripheral blood, taken 28 days after the second dose of the MenACWY control vaccine. CDR3 in amino acids: CATSDPGTENYGYTF. The CDR3 DNA reads TGTGCCACCAGTGATCCCGGGACAGAAAACTATGGCTACACCTTC.